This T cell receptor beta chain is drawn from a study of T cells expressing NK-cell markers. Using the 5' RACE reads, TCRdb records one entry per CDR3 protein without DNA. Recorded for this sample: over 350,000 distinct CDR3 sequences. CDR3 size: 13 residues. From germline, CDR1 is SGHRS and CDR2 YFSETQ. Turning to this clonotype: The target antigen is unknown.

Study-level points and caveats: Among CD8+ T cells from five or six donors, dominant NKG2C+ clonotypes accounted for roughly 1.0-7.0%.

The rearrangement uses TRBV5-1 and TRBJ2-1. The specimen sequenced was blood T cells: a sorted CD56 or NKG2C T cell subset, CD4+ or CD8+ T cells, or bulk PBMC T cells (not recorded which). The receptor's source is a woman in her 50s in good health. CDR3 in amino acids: CASSDFVNDEQFF. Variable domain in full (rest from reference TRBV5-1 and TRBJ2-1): KAGVTQTPRYLIKTRGQQVTLSCSPISGHRSVSWYQQTPGQGLQFLFEYFSETQRNKGNFPGRFSGRQFSNSRSEMNVSTLELGDSALYLCASSDFVNDEQFFGPGTRLTVL.